Listed here are 12 T cell receptor beta chains from one sample, sequenced in a study of blood T cell repertoires in COVID-19. Here immunoSEQ multiplex PCR was the method, and the copy in TCRdb shows in-frame clones only, minus some. Of some 180,000 clones in the sample, less than 85% were seen once. The sample was peripheral blood. These TCRs come from a human donor in a cohort sampled during active COVID-19.

J is TRBJ1-1 and V is TRBV6-5, with D possibly being TRBD1 (6 bases). Trimming took off 6 bases at V and 5 bases at J, with 13 bases between the two ends. Per the germline V gene, CDR1 is MNHEY and CDR2 is SVGAGI. The CDR3 loop spans 13 amino acids. The CDR3 nucleotides read TGTGCCAGCAGATTGGTTCAGGGGACTGAAGCTTTCTTT. Its translation: CASRLVQGTEAFF.

The chain carries TRBV9 and TRBJ1-5; 7 positions agree with TRBD1. The CDR3 totals 15 residues. Germline CDR1 and CDR2: SGDLS and YYNGEE. Germline trimming cut 0 bases from V and 3 bases from J; bases unmatched to any gene: 3. CDR3 bases: TGTGCCAGCAGCGTAGGCGACAGGGACAATCAGCCCCAGCATTTT. This encodes CASSVGDRDNQPQHF.

This chain links TRBV2 with TRBJ1-1; D call uncertain. CDR1 and CDR2 from the germline V gene are SNHLY and FYNNEI. This CDR3 comprises 12 residues. With 7 bases removed from V and 11 bases from J, the gap between germline ends came to 17 bases. The CDR3: CASTTSVSYAFF. The CDR3, as DNA: TGTGCCAGCACCACCAGTGTCTCATACGCTTTCTTT. The full variable domain, rest sourced from reference TRBV2 and TRBJ1-1, is EPEVTQTPSHQVTQMGQEVILRCVPISNHLYFYWYRQILGQKVEFLVSFYNNEISEKSEIFDDQFSVERPDGSNFTLKIRSTKLEDSAMYFCASTTSVSYAFFGQGTRLTVV.

The chain carries TRBV6-6 and TRBJ1-2; 8 positions match TRBD1. CDR3 size: 14 residues. In germline, CDR1 is MNHNY, CDR2 SVGAGI (reference sequence). Trimming cost V 5 bases and J 7 bases; bases outside gene matches: 9. In DNA form, the CDR3 reads TGTGCCAGCAGTCTCAGAGGACAGGGTCGTGGCTACACCTTC. It specifies CASSLRGQGRGYTF.

J is TRBJ2-1 and V is TRBV7-9, with 10 positions matching TRBD1. In germline, CDR1 is SEHNR, CDR2 FQNEAQ (reference sequence). Trimming cost V 5 bases and J 1 base; bases outside gene matches: 5. The CDR3 contains 16 residues. CDR3 sequence: CASSPGTGESYNEQFF. The CDR3 nucleotides read TGTGCCAGCAGCCCGGGGACAGGGGAGTCCTACAATGAGCAGTTCTTC.

V and J are TRBV5-1 and TRBJ1-1, with D perhaps TRBD1 (6 bases). The CDR3 sequence is 15 residues long. V shed 4 bases and J shed 4 bases, with 17 bases lying between them. CDR1 is SGHRS, CDR2 YFSETQ, per germline. CDR3 nucleotides: TGCGCCAGCAGCGTGGTACAGGGAGCGGTCACTGAAGCTTTCTTT. Residues: CASSVVQGAVTEAFF.

For this clone: An end of the junction does not agree with germline; a read error may underlie this. The rearrangement links TRBV3-1 (or the pseudogene TRBV3-2) to TRBJ1-1, with D perhaps TRBD1 (5 bases). The CDR3 is 12 amino acids. The V gene's germline CDR1 is LGHDT and CDR2 YNNKEL (reference sequence). CDR3 sequence (DNA): TGTGCCAGCAGCCAAGGGACACCTGACGCTTTCTTT. Its protein product is CASSQGTPDAFF.

V and J are TRBV5-8 and TRBJ1-2, with 7 bases matching TRBD1. The germline V gene encodes CDR1 SGHTS and CDR2 YDEGEE. The CDR3 is 14 amino acids. J lost 4 bases, V lost 4 bases, and 7 bases had no gene match. The CDR3 DNA reads TGTGCCAGCAGCCAAACAGGGGTTAGCTATGGCTACACCTTC. Protein product: CASSQTGVSYGYTF.

The chain uses TRBV2 and TRBJ2-7; no clear D. Germline V gene data show CDR1 as SNHLY and CDR2 as FYNNEI. This CDR3 has 16 amino acids. Trimming removed 3 bases at V and 2 bases at J, with 17 bases between. The CDR3 spells CASSEVRKPSTYEQYF. The CDR3 nucleotides are TGTGCCAGCAGTGAGGTGAGAAAACCGTCAACCTACGAGCAGTACTTC. The full variable domain, completed using reference TRBV2 and TRBJ2-7, is EPEVTQTPSHQVTQMGQEVILRCVPISNHLYFYWYRQILGQKVEFLVSFYNNEISEKSEIFDDQFSVERPDGSNFTLKIRSTKLEDSAMYFCASSEVRKPSTYEQYFGPGTRLTVT.

The J gene is TRBJ2-7, the V gene TRBV9, with 8 bases matching TRBD2. The CDR3 consists of 15 residues. V dropped 0 bases and J dropped 2; count of bases not matched to a gene: 4. Germline V lookup: CDR1 SGDLS, CDR2 YYNGEE. CDR3 sequence: CASSVGAGGTYEQYF. The CDR3 DNA is TGTGCCAGCAGCGTAGGGGCGGGGGGCACCTACGAGCAGTACTTC.

This chain connects TRBV5-1 to TRBJ2-2, with D maybe TRBD2 (5 bases). Per germline, CDR1 SGHRS and CDR2 YFSETQ. This CDR3 contains 17 residues. The ends were cut back, 6 bases at V and 0 bases at J, with 18 bases in the middle. The CDR3 nucleotides read TGCGCCAGCACCCCCGTCCGGGCGGGCCCGAACACCGGGGAGCTGTTTTTT. This codes for CASTPVRAGPNTGELFF.

The rearrangement joins TRBV6-1 to TRBJ2-7, with TRBD2 matching 12 bases. Trimming took 4 bases from V and 5 from J; bases not matched to a gene: 9. This CDR3 has 16 amino acids. CDR1 is MNHNS and CDR2 is SASEGT in the germline V gene. CDR3 DNA: TGTGCCAGCAGTGTGACTAGCGGGGGCTCGCGAGACGAGCAGTACTTC. It encodes CASSVTSGGSRDEQYF.